This TCR beta chain was observed in a study of response to subunit inactivated influenza vaccine. TCRdb reprocessed the RT-PCR reads with MiXCR, giving one entry per CDR3 protein. The repertoire holds about 530,000 distinct CDR3 sequences, with 13% as singletons. The sample holds a few counts of this clonotype. The germline CDR1 and CDR2 sequences are SNHLY and FYNNEI. Trimming left V 5 bases short and J 2 bases short, with 16 bases between. The CDR3 extends over 15 amino acids. The specimen comprised PBMCs from blood, sampled around seven weeks after vaccination. The chain combines TRBV2 with TRBJ2-7; D is unclear. The receptor was isolated from a man aged 45-65 years who received an inactivated influenza vaccine. The CDR3 nucleotides are TGTGCCAGCAGTCGCGACTTGGCGGTGACCTACGAGCAGTACTTC. Amino acid sequence: CASSRDLAVTYEQYF. Based on the CDR3 plus reference TRBV2 and TRBJ2-7, the full variable domain is EPEVTQTPSHQVTQMGQEVILRCVPISNHLYFYWYRQILGQKVEFLVSFYNNEISEKSEIFDDQFSVERPDGSNFTLKIRSTKLEDSAMYFCASSRDLAVTYEQYFGPGTRLTVT.